The 16 T cell receptor beta chains presented below share a single source sample, sequenced in a study of blood T cell repertoires in COVID-19. Only in-frame clones appear in the TCRdb table, and some are missing; sequencing was by immunoSEQ multiplex PCR. Found here are roughly 290,000 clones, roughly 86% of them singletons; the top ten hold about 2.2%. What was sequenced was peripheral blood. All receptors derive from a woman between 25 and 40 years old who had recovered from COVID-19.

This chain uses TRBV9 with TRBJ2-7; D is possibly TRBD2 (5 bases). The CDR3 length is 14 residues. From germline, CDR1 is SGDLS and CDR2 YYNGEE. The ends were cut back, 0 bases at V and 1 base at J, with 8 bases in the middle. In nucleotides, the CDR3 is TGTGCCAGCAGCGTAGGAGGGCCGTCCTACGAGCAGTACTTC. Encoded protein: CASSVGGPSYEQYF.

V and J are TRBV7-9 and TRBJ1-6, with 7 bases aligning to TRBD1. V trimming: 5 bases; J trimming: 7 bases; junction bases outside the gene matches: 8. This CDR3 contains 15 residues. Germline V gene lookup returns CDR1 SEHNR and CDR2 FQNEAQ (reference sequence). CDR3 in DNA: TGTGCCAGCAGCGTCGAGGGGACAGTGAATTCACCCCTCCACTTT. This gives the protein CASSVEGTVNSPLHF. The full variable domain, its missing parts supplied by reference TRBV7-9 and TRBJ1-6, is DTGVSQNPRHKITKRGQNVTFRCDPISEHNRLYWYRQTLGQGPEFLTYFQNEAQLEKSRLLSDRFSAERPKGSFSTLEIQRTEQGDSAMYLCASSVEGTVNSPLHFGNGTRLTVT.

The rearrangement joins TRBV19 to TRBJ2-1; 7 positions match TRBD2. CDR3 length: 14 amino acids. Trimming removed 8 bases from V and 7 bases from J; junction bases left unmatched: 11. Germline V lookup: CDR1 LNHDA, CDR2 SQIVND (reference sequence). In nucleotides, the CDR3 is TGTGCCAGTGATGCGGGAGCCGCCGGAAATGAGCAGTTCTTC. Encoded protein: CASDAGAAGNEQFF.

The chain carries TRBV7-9 and TRBJ2-7, with 10 bases that match TRBD1. This CDR3 contains 14 residues. The J segment lost 3 bases and the V segment lost 5 bases, leaving 4 bases of the junction unmatched. Germline V gives CDR1 SEHNR, CDR2 FQNEAQ (reference sequence). The CDR3 nucleotides read TGTGCCAGCAGCCACCGGGACAGGGGCTACGAGCAGTACTTC. This translates into CASSHRDRGYEQYF.

This clone was seen a single time. The chain carries TRBV6-6 and TRBJ2-2; D may be TRBD1 (6 bases). This CDR3 spans 16 amino acids. The V gene lost 1 base and the J gene lost 0 bases, with 9 bases spanning the gap. Germline loops: CDR1 MNHNY, CDR2 SVGAGI (reference sequence). CDR3 region: CASSYFGQPNTGELFF. As DNA, the CDR3 is TGTGCCAGCAGTTACTTCGGACAGCCGAACACCGGGGAGCTGTTTTTT.

The rearrangement uses TRBV28 and TRBJ1-5, with 9 positions matching TRBD1. The trim removed 6 bases at V and 7 bases at J, leaving 10 bases unmatched. CDR1 MDHEN and CDR2 SYDVKM come from the germline V gene. The CDR3 totals 15 residues. CDR3 loop: CASRILQGARQPQHF. For the CDR3, the DNA is TGTGCCAGCAGGATCTTACAGGGGGCGCGACAGCCCCAGCATTTT.

This chain joins TRBV10-1 and TRBJ1-5, with 7 bases fitting TRBD1. Germline V gene data show CDR1 as WNHNN and CDR2 as SYGVQD (reference sequence). This CDR3 comprises 15 residues. With 6 bases clipped from V and 2 bases from J, the junction kept 7 bases outside the gene matches. The CDR3 protein is CASSDGQDCNQPQHF. The CDR3 DNA sequence: TGCGCCAGCAGCGACGGACAGGATTGCAATCAGCCCCAGCATTTT.

The V gene is TRBV25-1, the J gene TRBJ2-7; D ambiguous. Germline V gives CDR1 MGHDK, CDR2 SYGVNS. V lost 1 base and J lost 1, with 5 bases in between. There are 13 residues in the CDR3. The DNA of the CDR3 is TGTGCCAGCAGTGAATCACGGTCCTACGAGCAGTACTTC. Its translation: CASSESRSYEQYF.

This clone appeared a single time. Written as DNA, the CDR3 is TGTGCCAGTAGTCCCGAGAAAGGGAGTGGCTACACCTTC. Protein product: CASSPEKGSGYTF. This chain joins TRBV19 and TRBJ1-2, with D uncertain. The CDR3 spans 13 residues. Trimming pared 5 bases from V and 7 bases from J, leaving 14 bases between. Per germline, CDR1 LNHDA and CDR2 SQIVND (reference sequence).

The rearrangement uses TRBV2 and TRBJ1-2; D ambiguous. CDR3 length: 11 residues. Per germline, CDR1 SNHLY and CDR2 FYNNEI. Trimming stripped 2 bases from V and 7 bases from J, with 5 bases between. Written as DNA, the CDR3 is TGTGCCAGCAGTGAATGGCTTGGCTACACCTTC. It codes for CASSEWLGYTF.

The chain is built from TRBV6-1 and TRBJ1-1, with 8 bases identical to TRBD1. The CDR3 spans 14 residues. J was trimmed by 0 bases and V by 7 bases; bases with no gene match: 4. Germline lookup yields CDR1 MNHNS and CDR2 SASEGT. DNA of the CDR3: TGTGCCAGCACCGGACAGGGAGTGAACACTGAAGCTTTCTTT. Amino acid sequence: CASTGQGVNTEAFF.

This clone came up once. The chain carries TRBV6-5 and TRBJ1-4; possible D gene TRBD1, 5 bases. Germline V gene sequence: CDR1 MNHEY, CDR2 SVGAGI. The CDR3 consists of 15 residues. Trimming cost V 6 bases and J 6 bases, with 17 bases left between them. CDR3 sequence (DNA): TGTGCCAGCAGCGGTCTTGGGAGGGGATATGAAAAACTGTTTTTT. It specifies CASSGLGRGYEKLFF.

The chain carries TRBV18 and TRBJ1-2, with 9 bases that match TRBD1. V dropped 5 bases and J dropped 1; count of bases not matched to a gene: 14. Germline CDR1 and CDR2: KGHSH and LQKENI. The CDR3 runs 18 residues. The CDR3 nucleotides are TGTGCCAGCTCAGACTATCGGGGGGACAGGGCCGTTAACTATGGCTACACCTTC. This encodes CASSDYRGDRAVNYGYTF.

This clone has more than one count but fewer than ten. The chain has TRBV6-6 and TRBJ1-1, with a tentative D call TRBD1 (5 bases). Germline CDR1 is MNHNY and CDR2 is SVGAGI (reference sequence). Trimming took 5 bases from V and 1 from J, leaving 14 bases between them. The CDR3 spans 15 residues. Here the CDR3 DNA reads TGTGCCAGCAGTCCCCGGGGGATAGCGAACACTGAAGCTTTCTTT. Translation: CASSPRGIANTEAFF.

The V gene is TRBV5-4, the J gene TRBJ2-5; tentative D call: TRBD2 (6 bases). Trimming cost V 4 bases and J 5 bases, with 18 bases left between them. The CDR3 sequence is 15 residues long. CDR1 and CDR2 (germline): SGHNT, YYREEE (reference sequence). The CDR3 bases are TGTGCCAGCAGCCCGCGTGTGGGAGGCGGGGAGACCCAGTACTTC. It yields the protein CASSPRVGGGETQYF.

The rearrangement uses TRBV5-1 and TRBJ2-1; 10 nucleotides match TRBD2. Germline trimming cut 4 bases from V and 6 bases from J; bases unmatched to any gene: 7. The length of the CDR3 is 15 residues. Germline loops: CDR1 SGHRS, CDR2 YFSETQ. The CDR3 DNA is TGCGCCAGCAGCCTGGGGGCTAGCGGGGGCAATGAGCAGTTCTTC. Encoded protein: CASSLGASGGNEQFF.